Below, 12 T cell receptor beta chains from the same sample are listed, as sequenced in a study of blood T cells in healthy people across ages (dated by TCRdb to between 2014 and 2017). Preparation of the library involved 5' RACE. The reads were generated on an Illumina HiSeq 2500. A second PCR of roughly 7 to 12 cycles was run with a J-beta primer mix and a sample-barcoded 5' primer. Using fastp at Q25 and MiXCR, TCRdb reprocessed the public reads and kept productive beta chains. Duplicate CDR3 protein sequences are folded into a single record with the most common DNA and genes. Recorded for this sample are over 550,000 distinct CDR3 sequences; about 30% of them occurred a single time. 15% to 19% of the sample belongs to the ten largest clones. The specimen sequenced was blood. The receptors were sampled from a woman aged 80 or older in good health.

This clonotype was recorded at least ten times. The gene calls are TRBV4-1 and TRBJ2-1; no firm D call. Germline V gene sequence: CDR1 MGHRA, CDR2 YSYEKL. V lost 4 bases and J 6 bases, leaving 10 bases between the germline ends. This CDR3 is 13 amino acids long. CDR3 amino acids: CASSLNIANEQFF. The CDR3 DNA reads TGCGCCAGCAGCCTCAATATCGCCAATGAGCAGTTCTTC.

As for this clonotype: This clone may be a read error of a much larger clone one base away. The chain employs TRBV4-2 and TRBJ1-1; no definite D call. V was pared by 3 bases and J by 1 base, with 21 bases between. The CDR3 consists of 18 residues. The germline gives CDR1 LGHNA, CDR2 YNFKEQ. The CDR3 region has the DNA TGTGCCAGCAGCCATCCCCCCGCCGGGCCTCAAGGGAACACTGAAGCTTTCTTT. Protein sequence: CASSHPPAGPQGNTEAFF.

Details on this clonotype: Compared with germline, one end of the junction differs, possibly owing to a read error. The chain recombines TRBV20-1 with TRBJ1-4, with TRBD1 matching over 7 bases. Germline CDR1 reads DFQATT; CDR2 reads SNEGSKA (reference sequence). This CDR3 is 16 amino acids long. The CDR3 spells CSARTGFIATNEKRFF. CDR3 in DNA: TGCAGTGCCCGGACAGGCTTCATCGCAACTAATGAAAAACGGTTTTTT.

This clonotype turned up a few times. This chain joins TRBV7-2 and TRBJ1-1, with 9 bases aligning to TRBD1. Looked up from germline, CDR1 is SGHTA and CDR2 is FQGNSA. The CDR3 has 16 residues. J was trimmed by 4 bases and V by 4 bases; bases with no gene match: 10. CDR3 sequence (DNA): TGTGCCAGCAGCTCCACAGGGGGCGGCCGTGGCACTGAAGCTTTCTTT. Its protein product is CASSSTGGGRGTEAFF.

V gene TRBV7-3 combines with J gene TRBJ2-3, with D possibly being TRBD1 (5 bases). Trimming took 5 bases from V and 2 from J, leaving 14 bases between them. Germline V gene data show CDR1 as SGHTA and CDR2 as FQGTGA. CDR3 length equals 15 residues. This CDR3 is CASSRLVGPTDTQYF. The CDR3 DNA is TGTGCCAGCAGCAGGCTAGTGGGGCCCACAGATACGCAGTATTTT.

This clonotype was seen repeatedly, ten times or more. CDR3 loop: CASSVQGAEETQYF. The DNA of the CDR3 is TGCGCCAGCAGCGTACAGGGGGCGGAGGAGACCCAGTACTTC. The chain is built from TRBV5-1 and TRBJ2-5; 9 bases line up with TRBD1. Losses at the gene ends were 4 bases for V and 5 bases for J; bases not matched to a gene: 6. The CDR3 runs to 14 residues. The germline CDR1 and CDR2 sequences are SGHRS and YFSETQ.

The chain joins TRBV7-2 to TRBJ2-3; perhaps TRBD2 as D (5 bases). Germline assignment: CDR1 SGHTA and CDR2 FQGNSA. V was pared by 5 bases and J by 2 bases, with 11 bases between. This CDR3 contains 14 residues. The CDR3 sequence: CASSASGYTDTQYF. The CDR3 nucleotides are TGTGCCAGCAGCGCCTCGGGGTACACAGATACGCAGTATTTT.

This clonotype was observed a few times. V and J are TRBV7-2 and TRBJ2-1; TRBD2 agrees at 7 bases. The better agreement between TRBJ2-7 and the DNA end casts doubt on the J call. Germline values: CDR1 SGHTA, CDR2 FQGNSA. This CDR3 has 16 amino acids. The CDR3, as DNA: TGTGCCAGCAGCTTAGCGGGGGGGAGCTCCTACGATGAGCAGTACTTC. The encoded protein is CASSLAGGSSYDEQYF.

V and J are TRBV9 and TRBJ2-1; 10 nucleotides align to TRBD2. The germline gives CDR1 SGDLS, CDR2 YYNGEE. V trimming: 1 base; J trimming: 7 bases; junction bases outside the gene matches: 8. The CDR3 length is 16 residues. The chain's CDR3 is CASSVTASGGRNEQFF. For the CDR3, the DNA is TGTGCCAGCAGCGTAACTGCTAGCGGGGGTCGGAATGAGCAGTTCTTC.

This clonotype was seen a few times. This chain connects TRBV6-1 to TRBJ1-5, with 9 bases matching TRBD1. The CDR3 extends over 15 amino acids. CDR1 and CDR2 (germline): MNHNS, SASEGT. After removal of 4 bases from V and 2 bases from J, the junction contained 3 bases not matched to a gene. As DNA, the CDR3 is TGTGCCAGCAGTGTGGGACAGGGAGGCAATCAGCCCCAGCATTTT. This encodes CASSVGQGGNQPQHF.

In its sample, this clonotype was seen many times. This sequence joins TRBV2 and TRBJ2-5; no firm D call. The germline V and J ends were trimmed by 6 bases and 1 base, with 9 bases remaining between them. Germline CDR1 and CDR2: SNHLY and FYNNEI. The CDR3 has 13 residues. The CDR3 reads CASSQYGQETQYF. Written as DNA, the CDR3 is TGTGCCAGCAGCCAGTATGGCCAAGAGACCCAGTACTTC.

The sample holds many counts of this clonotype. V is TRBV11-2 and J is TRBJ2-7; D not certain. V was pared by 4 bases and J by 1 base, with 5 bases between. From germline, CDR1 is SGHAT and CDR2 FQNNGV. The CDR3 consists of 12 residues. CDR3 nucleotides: TGTGCCAGCAGCTACTGGTCCTACGAGCAGTACTTC. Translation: CASSYWSYEQYF. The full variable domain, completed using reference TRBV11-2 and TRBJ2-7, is EAGVAQSPRYKIIEKRQSVAFWCNPISGHATLYWYQQILGQGPKLLIQFQNNGVVDDSQLPKDRFSAERLKGVDSTLKIQPAKLEDSAVYLCASSYWSYEQYFGPGTRLTVT.